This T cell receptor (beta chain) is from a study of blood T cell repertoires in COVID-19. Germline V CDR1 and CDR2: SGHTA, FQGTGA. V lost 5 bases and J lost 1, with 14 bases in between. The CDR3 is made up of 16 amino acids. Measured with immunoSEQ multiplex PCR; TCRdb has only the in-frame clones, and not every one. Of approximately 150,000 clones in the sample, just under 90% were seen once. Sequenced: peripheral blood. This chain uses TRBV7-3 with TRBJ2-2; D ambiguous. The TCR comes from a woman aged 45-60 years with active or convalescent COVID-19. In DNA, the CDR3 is TGTGCCAGCAGCCAGGCACCAGTAAGGAACACCGGGGAGCTGTTTTTT. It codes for CASSQAPVRNTGELFF.